The subject of this entry is one T cell receptor beta chain. What it binds is not known. This sample was included in a study of human versus mouse CDR3 diversity and MHC coevolution. The repertoire was sequenced with immunoSEQ multiplex PCR; TCRdb's copy has only in-frame clones and lacks some. Among tens of thousands of clones listed, just over 90% were seen once. Study-wide findings and caveats: Mice had fewer CDR3 deletions and insertions than humans on average. By iCHAO1, human TCR beta clonotypes numbered about 1.5 million, the most. Among all groups, two of three human donors showed least clonal inequality.

Germline CDR1 is SGHNT and CDR2 is YYREEE (reference sequence). V lost 5 bases and J lost 6; bases outside the gene matches: 13. This CDR3 region has 18 residues. This rearrangement joins TRBV5-4 to TRBJ2-4; 14 bases line up with TRBD2. Source material: naive CD4+ T cells from blood. Subset reported: CD45RO-negative CD62L-positive naive CD4 T cells. The clonotype comes from a person aged 30 to 69 in good health. CDR3 coding DNA: TGTGCCAGCAGTAGGACTAGCGGGGGGTTGGCAAACGGAAACATTCAGTACTTC. It specifies CASSRTSGGLANGNIQYF.